These 3 T cell receptor beta chains were sequenced from one sample in a study of T cell repertoires in cytomegalovirus infection. These receptors' antigens are unknown. One entry per CDR3 protein, called by TCRdb with MiXCR from the reads. This sample yields 50,000 to 65,000 distinct CDR3 sequences, of which 15% to 25% are seen a single time; under 75% belongs to the top ten. The material sequenced was CD8+ T cells from cultured PBMCs, taken from culture after CMV antigen stimulation. Receptor source: a human donor in good health (CMV status not recorded). Some clones in this sample may be carry-over from other donors' samples.

The chain recombines TRBV7-9 with TRBJ2-7; 9 bases line up with TRBD1. The junction had 5 bases not matched to a gene; V was cut back by 4 bases and J by 4 bases. Germline values: CDR1 SEHNR, CDR2 FQNEAQ (reference sequence). This CDR3 is built from 14 residues. DNA for the CDR3: TGTGCCAGCAGCTCCGGGACAGGGATTTACGAGCAGTACTTC. Its protein is CASSSGTGIYEQYF. The entire variable domain, with the rest obtained from reference TRBV7-9 and TRBJ2-7, is as follows: DTGVSQNPRHKITKRGQNVTFRCDPISEHNRLYWYRQTLGQGPEFLTYFQNEAQLEKSRLLSDRFSAERPKGSFSTLEIQRTEQGDSAMYLCASSSGTGIYEQYFGPGTRLTVT.

This chain uses TRBV7-6 with TRBJ2-3, with a possible D match to TRBD1 (7 bases). CDR1 is SGHVS, CDR2 FNYEAQ, per germline. CDR3 length: 17 residues. V was clipped by 2 bases and J by 6 bases, with 21 bases between them. CDR3 nucleotides: TGTGCCAGCAGCTTAACCCGACAGGGTGGGACTTATGATACGCAGTATTTT. This translates into CASSLTRQGGTYDTQYF.

Here the CDR3 DNA reads TGTGCCAGCAGCTCATGGACGGATAATTCACCCCTCCACTTT. It specifies CASSSWTDNSPLHF. This chain links TRBV7-2 with TRBJ1-6; no reliable D call. The germline V gene has CDR1 SGHTA and CDR2 FQGNSA. CDR3 length: 14 residues. Trimming took off 4 bases at V and 5 bases at J, with 9 bases between the two ends.